A selection of T cell receptor beta chains follows, all from one sample in a study of Graves' ophthalmopathy and Graves' hyperthyroidism. TCRdb called the multiplex PCR reads again in MiXCR, with one record for every CDR3 protein. Among about 740,000 distinct CDR3 sequences, approximately 40% were seen once, and the ten largest hold about 40%. Sequencing was performed on peripheral blood. The origin of the receptors is an adult man with Graves' ophthalmopathy. Each CDR3 is given with its conserved first and last residue. A D gene is named only where the DNA matches it firmly. Clone size is given for some rows only: seen once, a few or many times, or a class if the clone is expanded.

j_call v_call d_call clone_size cdr3_aa cdr3_nt
TRBJ2-7 TRBV11-1 TRBD2 . CASSPDPSGRAHEQYF TGTGCCAGCAGCCCCGACCCTAGCGGGAGGGCCCACGAGCAGTACTTC
TRBJ1-1 TRBV25-1 . many CASSGGMTGWNTEAFF TGTGCCAGCAGTGGGGGGATGACAGGATGGAACACTGAAGCTTTCTTT
TRBJ1-6 TRBV25-1 . . CASSDRVGRTLHF TGTGCCAGCAGTGATAGGGTGGGACGGACCCTCCACTTT
TRBJ2-7 TRBV7-3 TRBD1 . CASSQRTGNEQYF TGCGCCAGCAGCCAAAGGACAGGGAACGAGCAGTACTTC
TRBJ2-6 TRBV10-3 . many CAISGRDGPSGANVLTF TGTGCCATCAGTGGGCGGGACGGACCCTCTGGGGCCAACGTCCTGACTTTC
TRBJ2-2 TRBV2 . few CASSESLSTSTGELFF TGTGCCAGCAGTGAGTCCCTTTCAACCAGCACCGGGGAGCTGTTTTTT
TRBJ2-5 TRBV20-1 . . CSASSTTQETQYF TGCAGTGCTAGTAGCACAACCCAAGAGACCCAGTACTTC
TRBJ2-7 TRBV25-1 TRBD2 once CASSQATSREQYF TGTGCCAGCAGCCAAGCGACTAGCCGGGAGCAGTACTTC
TRBJ1-2 TRBV2 . . CASSEWQSYGYTF TGTGCCAGCAGTGAATGGCAGAGCTATGGCTACACCTTC
TRBJ1-2 TRBV29-1 TRBD1 many CSVTSGGQGSYGYTF TGCAGCGTGACGTCGGGGGGACAGGGCAGCTATGGCTACACCTTC
TRBJ1-5 TRBV20-1 . few CSAIQVSRNQPQHF TGCAGTGCTATTCAGGTTTCACGCAATCAGCCCCAGCATTTT
TRBJ2-7 TRBV12-3/TRBV12-4 . . CASAEGSYEQYF TGTGCCTCAGCTGAGGGTTCCTACGAGCAGTACTTC
TRBJ2-2 TRBV15 . few CATSRDGGGELFF TGTGCCACCAGCAGAGATGGGGGCGGGGAGCTGTTTTTT
TRBJ2-7 TRBV20-1 . few CSARDEGTVSYEQYF TGCAGTGCTAGAGATGAGGGGACGGTCTCCTACGAGCAGTACTTC